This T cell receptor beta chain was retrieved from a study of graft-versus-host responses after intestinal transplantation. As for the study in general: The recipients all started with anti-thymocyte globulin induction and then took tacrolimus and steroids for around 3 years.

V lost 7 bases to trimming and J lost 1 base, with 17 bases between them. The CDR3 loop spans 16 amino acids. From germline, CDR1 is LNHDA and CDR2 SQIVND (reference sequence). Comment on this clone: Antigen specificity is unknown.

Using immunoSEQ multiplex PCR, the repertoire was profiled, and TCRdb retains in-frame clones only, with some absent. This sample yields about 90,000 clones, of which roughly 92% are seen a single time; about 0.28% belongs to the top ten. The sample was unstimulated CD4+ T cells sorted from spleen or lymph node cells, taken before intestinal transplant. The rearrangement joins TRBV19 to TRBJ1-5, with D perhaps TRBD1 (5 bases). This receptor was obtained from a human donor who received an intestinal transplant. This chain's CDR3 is CASNPSLRGSNQPQHF. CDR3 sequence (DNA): TGTGCCAGTAACCCCAGCCTGAGGGGAAGCAATCAGCCCCAGCATTTT. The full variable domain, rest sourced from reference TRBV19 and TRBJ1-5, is DGGITQSPKYLFRKEGQNVTLSCEQNLNHDAMYWYRQDPGQGLRLIYYSQIVNDFQKGDIAEGYSVSREKKESFPLTVTSAQKNPTAFYLCASNPSLRGSNQPQHFGDGTRLSIL.